This record looks at one T cell receptor beta chain sequence and its context. This entry is derived from a study of cytomegalovirus exposure and HLA in healthy donors. With 4 bases clipped from V and 8 bases from J, the junction kept 12 bases outside the gene matches. The CDR3 is 16 residues long. Germline V gene lookup returns CDR1 SGDLS and CDR2 YYNGEE. Data came from immunoSEQ multiplex PCR; TCRdb stores just in-frame clones and leaves some out. The sample includes approximately 130,000 clones, about 84% of them seen just once. The V gene is TRBV9, the J gene TRBJ2-1, with 10 bases aligning to TRBD2. The origin of this receptor is a woman younger than 45 in good health and CMV-seronegative. What was sequenced was PBMCs. The CDR3 reads CASSHSLAGAGDEQFF. Written as DNA, the CDR3 is TGTGCCAGCAGCCACTCTCTAGCGGGGGCCGGGGATGAGCAGTTCTTC.